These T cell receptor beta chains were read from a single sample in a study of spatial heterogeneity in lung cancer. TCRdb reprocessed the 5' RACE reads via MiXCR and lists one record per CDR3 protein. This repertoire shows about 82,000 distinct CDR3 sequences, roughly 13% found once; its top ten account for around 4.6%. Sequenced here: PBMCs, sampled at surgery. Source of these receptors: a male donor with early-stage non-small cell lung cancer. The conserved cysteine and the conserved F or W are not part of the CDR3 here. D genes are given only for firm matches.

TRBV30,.,AWSKGSGRTEAF
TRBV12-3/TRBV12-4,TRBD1,ASSLSDRDYGYT
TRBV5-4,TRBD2,ASSKTPSGRAETQY
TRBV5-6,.,ASSSRETYYGYT
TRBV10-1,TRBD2,ASSNGLAGDNEQF
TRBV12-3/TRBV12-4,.,ASSLSGTYTGELF
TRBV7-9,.,ASSPWTGMDYEQY
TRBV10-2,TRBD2,ASSERRQGTSGSGETQY
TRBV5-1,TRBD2,ASSLVSLAGKSYNEQF
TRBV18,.,ASSPWEEGDSGANVLT
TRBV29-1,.,SVATEILNTEAF
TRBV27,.,ATCHLLSGANVLT
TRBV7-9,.,ASSLERHTEAF
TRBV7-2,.,ASSPPPERETQY
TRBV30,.,AWMGAYEQY
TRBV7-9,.,ASSPRWGTGELF
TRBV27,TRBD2,ASSSRGSGRREQY
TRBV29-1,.,SVGVDGSNQPQH
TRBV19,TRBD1,ASSVSTGSNQPQH
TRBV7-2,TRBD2,ASSLASGYTDTQY
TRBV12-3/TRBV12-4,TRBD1,ASNTGQGNGYT
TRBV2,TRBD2,ASRGTSGGAANTGELF